One T cell receptor beta chain is described in this entry. Methods used by the authors: Nucleated cell counts were estimated from reference gene primer amplification. Profiling relied on immunoSEQ multiplex PCR, and the TCRdb table lists in-frame clones only, not all of them. That table supplies the V and J calls and clone size; D and trimming were determined from the DNA. The repertoire holds about 120,000 clones, with 80% to 90% as singletons. The data were taken from a study of blood T cell repertoires in COVID-19. Study context: COVID-19 samples collected from the United States, Italy and Spain covered acute and convalescent phases.

Sample: peripheral blood. The sequence came from a man between 65 and 80 years old with active or convalescent COVID-19.

CDR3 coding DNA: TGTGCCAGTAAGGGTACAGGAAGAAAGAGGAATCAGCCCCAGCATTTT. It encodes CASKGTGRKRNQPQHF. The chain couples TRBV19 to TRBJ1-5; weak D call: TRBD1 (5 bases). Trimming cost V 7 bases and J 4 bases, with 20 bases left between them. The germline V gene encodes CDR1 LNHDA and CDR2 SQIVND (reference sequence). The CDR3 is made up of 16 amino acids.